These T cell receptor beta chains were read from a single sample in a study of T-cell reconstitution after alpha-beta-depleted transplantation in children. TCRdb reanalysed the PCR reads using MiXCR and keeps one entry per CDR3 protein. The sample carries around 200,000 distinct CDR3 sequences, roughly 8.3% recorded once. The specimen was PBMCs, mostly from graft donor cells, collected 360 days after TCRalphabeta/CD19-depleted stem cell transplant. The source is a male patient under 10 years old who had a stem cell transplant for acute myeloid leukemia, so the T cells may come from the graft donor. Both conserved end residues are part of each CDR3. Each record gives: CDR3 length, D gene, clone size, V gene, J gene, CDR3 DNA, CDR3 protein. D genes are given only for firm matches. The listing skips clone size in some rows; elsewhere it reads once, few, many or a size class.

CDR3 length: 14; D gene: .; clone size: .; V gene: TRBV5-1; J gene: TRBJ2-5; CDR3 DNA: TGCGCCAGCAGCTCGACAGCCCCCCAAGAGACCCAGTACTTC; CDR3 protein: CASSSTAPQETQYF
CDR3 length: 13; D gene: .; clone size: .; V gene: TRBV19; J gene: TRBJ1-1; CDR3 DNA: TGTGCCAGTAGTCCCCACGGAGGGACTGAAGCTTTCTTT; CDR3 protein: CASSPHGGTEAFF
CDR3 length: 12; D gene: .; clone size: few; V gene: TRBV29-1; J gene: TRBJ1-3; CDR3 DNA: TGCAGCGTGACAGGTTCTGGAAACACCATATATTTT; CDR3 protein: CSVTGSGNTIYF
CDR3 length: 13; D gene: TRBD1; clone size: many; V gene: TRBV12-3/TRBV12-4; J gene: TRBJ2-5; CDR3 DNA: TGTGCCAGCAGTTCAGACAGGGCGGAGACCCAGTACTTC; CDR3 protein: CASSSDRAETQYF
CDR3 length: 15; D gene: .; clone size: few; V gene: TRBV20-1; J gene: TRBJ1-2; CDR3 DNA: TGCAGTGCTAGAGATCTTGGCAGGAAGGACTATGGCTACACCTTC; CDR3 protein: CSARDLGRKDYGYTF
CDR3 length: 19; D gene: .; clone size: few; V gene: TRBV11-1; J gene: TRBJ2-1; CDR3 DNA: TGTGCCAGCAGCTCCTCTTGGACAGCCTCCCAGGTCTCCTACAATGAGCAGTTCTTC; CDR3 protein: CASSSSWTASQVSYNEQFF
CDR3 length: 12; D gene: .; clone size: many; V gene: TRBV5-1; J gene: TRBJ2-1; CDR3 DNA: TGCGCCAGCAGCTTGGTGCGGAATGAGCAGTTCTTC; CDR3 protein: CASSLVRNEQFF
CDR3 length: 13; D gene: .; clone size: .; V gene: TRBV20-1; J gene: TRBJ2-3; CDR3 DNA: TGCAGTGCTAGAGATTCGGCCGCAGATACGCAGTATTTT; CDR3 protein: CSARDSAADTQYF
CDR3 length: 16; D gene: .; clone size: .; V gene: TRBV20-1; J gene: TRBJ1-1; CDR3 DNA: TGCAGTGCTAGAGATCGAGGGGGGAGGGTTAACACTGAAGCTTTCTTT; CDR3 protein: CSARDRGGRVNTEAFF
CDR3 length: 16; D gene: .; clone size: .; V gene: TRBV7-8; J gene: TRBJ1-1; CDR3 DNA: TGTGCCAGCAGCTTATTTGCCGGGTTCCTGGGGGGCGAAGCTTTCTTT; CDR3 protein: CASSLFAGFLGGEAFF
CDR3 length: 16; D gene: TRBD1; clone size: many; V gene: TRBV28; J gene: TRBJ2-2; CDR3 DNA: TGTGCCAGCAGTCCCTCGACAGGGGCTAACACCGGGGAGCTGTTTTTT; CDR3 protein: CASSPSTGANTGELFF
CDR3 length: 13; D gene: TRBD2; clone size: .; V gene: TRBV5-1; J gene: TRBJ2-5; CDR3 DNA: TGCGCCAGCAGCTTGAAACGGGGGGTGACCCAGTACTTC; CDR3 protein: CASSLKRGVTQYF
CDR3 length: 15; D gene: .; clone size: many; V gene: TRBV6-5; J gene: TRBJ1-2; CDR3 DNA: TGTGCCAGCATTCCCCGCGCGGGGGTGAACTATGGCTACACCTTC; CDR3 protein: CASIPRAGVNYGYTF
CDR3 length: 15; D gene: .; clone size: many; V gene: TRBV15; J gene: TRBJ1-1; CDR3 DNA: TGTGCCACCAGCAGCCTAAACACGGTGAACACTGAAGCTTTCTTT; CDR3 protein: CATSSLNTVNTEAFF
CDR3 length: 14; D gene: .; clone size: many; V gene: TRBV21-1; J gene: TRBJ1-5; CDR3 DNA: TGTGCCAGCAGCAAAGACCCGGGCCCTCAGCCCCAGCATTTT; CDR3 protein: CASSKDPGPQPQHF
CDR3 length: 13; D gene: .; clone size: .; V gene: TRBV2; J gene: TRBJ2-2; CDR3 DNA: TGTGCCGGCAGGACCGATAACACCGGGGAGCTGTTTTTT; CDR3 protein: CAGRTDNTGELFF
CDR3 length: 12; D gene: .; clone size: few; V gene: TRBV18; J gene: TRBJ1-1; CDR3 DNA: TGTGCCAGCTCACCTGGGGTCACTGAAGCTTTCTTT; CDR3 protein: CASSPGVTEAFF
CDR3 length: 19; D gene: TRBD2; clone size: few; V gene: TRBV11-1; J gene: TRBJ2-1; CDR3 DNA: TGTGCCAGCAGCCCATCCATGTTCCGGCGGGAGAGCTCCTACAATGAGCAGTTCTTC; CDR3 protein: CASSPSMFRRESSYNEQFF
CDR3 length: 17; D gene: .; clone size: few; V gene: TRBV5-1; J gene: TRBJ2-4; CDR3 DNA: TGCGCCAGCAGCGTCTATACAGGGGCGGGGGCCAAAAACATTCAGTACTTC; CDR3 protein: CASSVYTGAGAKNIQYF
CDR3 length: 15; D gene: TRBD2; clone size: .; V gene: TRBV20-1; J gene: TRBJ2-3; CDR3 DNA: TGCAGTGCTAGAGATCAAACTAGCGGGAGGGATACGCAGTATTTT; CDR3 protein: CSARDQTSGRDTQYF
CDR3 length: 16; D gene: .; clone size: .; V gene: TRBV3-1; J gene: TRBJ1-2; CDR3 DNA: TGTGCCAGCAGCCCCCCAGGGTTGGCAATTAACTATGGCTACACCTTC; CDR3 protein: CASSPPGLAINYGYTF
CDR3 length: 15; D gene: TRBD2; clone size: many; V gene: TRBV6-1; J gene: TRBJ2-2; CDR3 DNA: TGTGCCAGCAGGCTCGGGACTAGCGGCACCGGGGAGCTGTTTTTT; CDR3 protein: CASRLGTSGTGELFF
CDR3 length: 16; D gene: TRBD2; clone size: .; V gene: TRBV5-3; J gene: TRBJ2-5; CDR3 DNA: TGTGCCATGGGCCCCGGGCCTAGCGGACACCAAGAGACCCAGTACTTC; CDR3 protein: CAMGPGPSGHQETQYF
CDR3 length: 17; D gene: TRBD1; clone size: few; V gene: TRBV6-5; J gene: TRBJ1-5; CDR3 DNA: TGTGCCAGCAGTTACCCACTAGGGACAGCCGACAATCAGCCCCAGCATTTT; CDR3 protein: CASSYPLGTADNQPQHF
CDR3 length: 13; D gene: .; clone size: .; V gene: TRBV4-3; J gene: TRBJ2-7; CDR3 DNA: TGCGCCAGCAGCCAGAAGAGGAGCTACGAGCAGTACTTC; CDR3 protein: CASSQKRSYEQYF
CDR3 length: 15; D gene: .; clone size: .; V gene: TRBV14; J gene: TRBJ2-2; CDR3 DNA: TGTGCCAGCAGCCAAGAAAGGGGCGCGACCGGGGAGCTGTTTTTT; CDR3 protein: CASSQERGATGELFF
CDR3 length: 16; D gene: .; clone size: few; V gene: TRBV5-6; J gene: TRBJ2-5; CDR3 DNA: TGTGCCAGCAGCTTGGGGGCTGGAAGATACCAAGAGACCCAGTACTTC; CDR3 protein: CASSLGAGRYQETQYF
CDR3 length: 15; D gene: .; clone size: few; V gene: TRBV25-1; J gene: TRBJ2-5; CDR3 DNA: TGTGCCAGCAGTGAATTAGGGTCCCTCCAAGAGACCCAGTACTTC; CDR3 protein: CASSELGSLQETQYF
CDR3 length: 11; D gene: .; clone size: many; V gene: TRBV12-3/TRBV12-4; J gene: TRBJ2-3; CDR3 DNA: TGTGCCAGCAGCCGATATGATACGCAGTATTTT; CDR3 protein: CASSRYDTQYF
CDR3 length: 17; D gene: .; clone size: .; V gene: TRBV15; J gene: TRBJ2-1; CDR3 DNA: TGTGCCACCAGCAGATGGAACGGGGGGCCCTCCTACAATGAGCAGTTCTTC; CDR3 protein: CATSRWNGGPSYNEQFF
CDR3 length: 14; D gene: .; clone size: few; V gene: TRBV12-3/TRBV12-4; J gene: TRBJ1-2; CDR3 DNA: TGTGCCAGCAGTCTCAACGGGGGGTCCTATGGCTACACCTTC; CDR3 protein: CASSLNGGSYGYTF
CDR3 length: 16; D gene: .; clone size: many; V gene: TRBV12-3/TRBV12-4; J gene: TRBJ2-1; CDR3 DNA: TGTGCCAGCAACGCTCCGGGACTCAGCTCCTACAATGAGCAGTTCTTC; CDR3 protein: CASNAPGLSSYNEQFF
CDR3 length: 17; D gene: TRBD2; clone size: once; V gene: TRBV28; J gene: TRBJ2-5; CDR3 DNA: TGTGCCAGCAGTCCTGGACTAGCGGGAGCTCGGCAAGAGACCCAGTACTTC; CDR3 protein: CASSPGLAGARQETQYF
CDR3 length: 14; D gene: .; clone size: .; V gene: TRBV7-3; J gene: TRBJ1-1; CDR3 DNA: TGTGCCAGTGGGGCACAGGGATCGAACACTGAAGCTTTCTTT; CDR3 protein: CASGAQGSNTEAFF
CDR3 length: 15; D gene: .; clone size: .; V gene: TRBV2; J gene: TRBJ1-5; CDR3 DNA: TGTGCCAGCAGTGGGGGACCGACATCGGATCAGCCCCAGCATTTT; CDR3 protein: CASSGGPTSDQPQHF
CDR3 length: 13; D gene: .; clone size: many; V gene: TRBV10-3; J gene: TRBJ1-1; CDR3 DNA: TGTGCCATCAGTGTACAGGAGAACACTGAAGCTTTCTTT; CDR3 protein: CAISVQENTEAFF
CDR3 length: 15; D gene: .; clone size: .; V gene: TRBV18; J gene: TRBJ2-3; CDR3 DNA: TGTGCCAGCTCACCCTTGGAGGTGGGGACAGATACGCAGTATTTT; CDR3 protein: CASSPLEVGTDTQYF
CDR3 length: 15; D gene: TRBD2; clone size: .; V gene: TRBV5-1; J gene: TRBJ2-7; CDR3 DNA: TGCGCCAGCAGCTTGGCGGGACTAGCCGCCTACGAGCAGTACTTC; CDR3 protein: CASSLAGLAAYEQYF
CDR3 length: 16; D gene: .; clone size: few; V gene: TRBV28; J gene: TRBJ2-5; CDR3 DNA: TGTGCCAGCAGTTCCCCCCCTGGAGGGGGGCAAGAGACCCAGTACTTC; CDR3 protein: CASSSPPGGGQETQYF
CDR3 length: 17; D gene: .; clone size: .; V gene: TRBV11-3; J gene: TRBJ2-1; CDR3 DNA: TGTGCCAGCAGCTCGGGTAGTGGGGGGTCGGGCTACAATGAGCAGTTCTTC; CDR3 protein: CASSSGSGGSGYNEQFF